These 19 T cell receptor beta chains were sequenced from one sample in a study of OX40 agonist ivuxolimab in advanced cancers. TCRdb's table, derived via immunoSEQ multiplex PCR, lists solely in-frame clones and lacks some. The repertoire holds tens of thousands of clones, with 75% to 90% as singletons. The material was CD4+ or CD8+ T cells sorted from blood, obtained in a trial of the OX40 agonist ivuxolimab. These receptors all come from an adult with an advanced solid tumor such as melanoma, head and neck, liver or kidney cancer.

In its sample, this clone was seen once. The chain has TRBV4-1 and TRBJ2-7; 9 nucleotides line up with TRBD2. This CDR3 has 13 amino acids. CDR1 MGHRA and CDR2 YSYEKL come from the germline V gene. V gave up 1 base and J gave up 5 bases; unmatched junction bases: 0. The CDR3 sequence is CASSQGLADEQYF. Written as DNA, the CDR3 is TGCGCCAGCAGCCAAGGACTAGCGGACGAGCAGTACTTC.

This chain connects TRBV27 to TRBJ2-7; 16 nucleotides match TRBD2. Looked up from germline, CDR1 is MNHEY and CDR2 is SMNVEV (reference sequence). This CDR3 has 16 residues. Losses at the gene ends were 6 bases for V and 5 bases for J; bases not matched to a gene: 7. CDR3 in DNA: TGTGCCAGCAGGGGACTAGCGGGAGGGCCTGGGCACGAGCAGTACTTC. It specifies CASRGLAGGPGHEQYF.

The chain's CDR3 is CASSYSPLGGYTF. In DNA, the CDR3 is TGTGCCAGCAGTTATTCTCCCCTAGGTGGCTACACCTTC. The chain carries TRBV6-5 and TRBJ1-2; D is uncertain. The CDR3 has 13 residues. Germline loops: CDR1 MNHEY, CDR2 SVGAGI. V shed 3 bases and J shed 7 bases, with 12 bases lying between them.

This clone appeared once. This chain joins TRBV6-6 and TRBJ1-2; maybe TRBD1 (5 bases). The V gene lost 2 bases and the J gene lost 7 bases, with 11 bases spanning the gap. Per the germline V gene, CDR1 is MNHNY and CDR2 is SVGAGI (reference sequence). The CDR3 covers 13 residues. The CDR3, as DNA: TGTGCCAGCAGTTACAACATGGGGCTTGGCTACACCTTC. Protein: CASSYNMGLGYTF.

The chain links TRBV4-1 to TRBJ2-1, with TRBD2 identical over 9 bases. The J segment lost 2 bases and the V segment lost 0 bases, leaving 8 bases of the junction unmatched. CDR1 MGHRA and CDR2 YSYEKL come from the germline V gene. This CDR3 comprises 18 residues. CDR3 DNA: TGCGCCAGCAGCCAAGATGCGGGACTAGCTGAGACCTACAATGAGCAGTTCTTC. Its protein is CASSQDAGLAETYNEQFF.

Note on this clone: The junction shows a germline mismatch at one end, possibly a read error. The CDR3 nucleotides are TGTGCCAGCAATCCGGGATCCCTCTTC. Encoded protein: CASNPGSLF. The chain employs TRBV2 and TRBJ2-7; TRBD2 is a possible D gene (5 bases). The length of the CDR3 is 9 residues. CDR1 is SNHLY, CDR2 FYNNEI, per germline.

The J gene is TRBJ2-3, the V gene TRBV2; maybe TRBD2 (6 bases). Trimming took 6 bases from V and 1 from J, leaving 11 bases between them. This CDR3 comprises 14 residues. Germline V gene lookup returns CDR1 SNHLY and CDR2 FYNNEI. CDR3 bases: TGTGCCAGCAGGCCGGGACTTGGCACAGATACGCAGTATTTT. Encoded protein: CASRPGLGTDTQYF.

The rearrangement links TRBV30 to TRBJ2-1; D ambiguous. There are 12 residues in the CDR3. V was pared by 1 base and J by 4 bases, with 5 bases between. Germline V lookup: CDR1 GTSNPN, CDR2 SVGIG (reference sequence). CDR3 sequence: CAWSAQYNEQFF. The CDR3 nucleotides are TGTGCCTGGAGTGCACAATACAATGAGCAGTTCTTC.

The chain joins TRBV10-2 to TRBJ1-2; D call uncertain. Germline V gene data show CDR1 as WSHSY and CDR2 as SAAADI. V lost 2 bases and J 4 bases, leaving 17 bases between the germline ends. The CDR3 is 16 amino acids. The CDR3 sequence: CASSEGTILQIYGYTF. The DNA of the CDR3 is TGCGCCAGCAGTGAGGGAACGATACTTCAGATCTATGGCTACACCTTC.

The genes are TRBV11-3 and TRBJ2-4; D is perhaps TRBD2 (5 bases). V was cut by 1 base and J by 0 bases, with 16 bases left in between. Looked up from germline, CDR1 is SGHNT and CDR2 is YENEEA. This CDR3 is 18 amino acids long. CDR3 DNA: TGTGCCAGCAGCTTAGTGAGGGTCCTCGCGGTAGCCAAAAACATTCAGTACTTC. Amino acid sequence: CASSLVRVLAVAKNIQYF. Full variable domain (outside the CDR3, taken from reference TRBV11-3 and TRBJ2-4): EAGVVQSPRYKIIEKKQPVAFWCNPISGHNTLYWYLQNLGQGPELLIRYENEEAVDDSQLPKDRFSAERLKGVDSTLKIQPAELGDSAVYLCASSLVRVLAVAKNIQYFGAGTRLSVL.

The rearrangement uses TRBV5-1 and TRBJ1-1, with D possibly matching TRBD1 (6 bases). V dropped 4 bases and J dropped 5 bases, with 18 bases sitting between them. CDR1 and CDR2 (germline): SGHRS, YFSETQ. This CDR3 is 15 amino acids long. This CDR3 reads CASSPQLTGKTEAFF. CDR3 coding DNA: TGCGCCAGCAGCCCGCAGTTAACAGGGAAAACTGAAGCTTTCTTT.

The genes are TRBV18 and TRBJ1-1; unclear D gene. Trimming left V 2 bases short and J 2 bases short, with 21 bases between. This CDR3 is 18 amino acids long. Germline V lookup: CDR1 KGHSH, CDR2 LQKENI. The CDR3 DNA follows: TGTGCCAGCTCACCAATAGGTACCGGAAAAACGACCAACACTGAAGCTTTCTTT. Translation: CASSPIGTGKTTNTEAFF.

For the CDR3, the DNA is TGCGCCAGCAGTGAGTCTCTTCTCGCCGGGACCAGGGGTTTGAATGAGCAGTTCTTC. It is translated as CASSESLLAGTRGLNEQFF. The chain uses TRBV10-1 and TRBJ2-1; D is possibly TRBD1 (6 bases). CDR1 WNHNN and CDR2 SYGVQD come from the germline V gene (reference sequence). The V end was cut by 0 bases, the J end by 7 bases, with 25 bases between. The CDR3 length is 19 residues.

The chain employs TRBV28 and TRBJ2-3; TRBD2 agrees at 9 bases. V trimming: 2 bases; J trimming: 4 bases; junction bases outside the gene matches: 4. The CDR3 length is 15 residues. The germline CDR1 and CDR2 sequences are MDHEN and SYDVKM. CDR3 DNA sequence: TGTGCCAGCAGTTTAATGGCGGGGGGGGCAGATACGCAGTATTTT. This sequence encodes CASSLMAGGADTQYF.

J is TRBJ2-5 and V is TRBV21-1; the DNA was not used to check the table's D call, TRBD2. The DNA end lines up better with TRBJ2-7; the J call may be wrong. TRBV21-1 is classified as a pseudogene. CDR3 length: 14 residues. The CDR3 DNA is TGTGCCAGCAGCAAAAAACAATCTGACTACGAGCAGTACTTC. Translation gives CASSKKQSDYEQYF.

The V and J genes are TRBV19 and TRBJ1-1; D unclear. With 10 bases removed from V and 2 bases from J, the gap between germline ends came to 11 bases. The CDR3 covers 12 residues. Per the germline V gene, CDR1 is LNHDA and CDR2 is SQIVND (reference sequence). The CDR3 loop reads CATKDDNTEAFF. CDR3 DNA: TGTGCCACCAAGGATGATAACACTGAAGCTTTCTTT.

This clone is a singleton in its sample. The chain couples TRBV29-1 to TRBJ1-2, with TRBD1 as a possible D gene (5 bases). Deletions cut 0 bases from V and 6 bases from J, with 11 bases between. Germline assignment: CDR1 SQVTM and CDR2 ANQGSEA. The CDR3 runs to 13 residues. This CDR3 is CSVEEYRRDGYTF. DNA of the CDR3: TGCAGCGTTGAAGAGTACCGCAGGGATGGCTACACCTTC.

A few counts support this clone. This sequence joins TRBV18 and TRBJ2-7; 11 bases are shared with TRBD2. CDR1 is KGHSH and CDR2 is LQKENI in the germline V gene. This CDR3 is 14 amino acids long. With 10 bases clipped from V and 5 bases from J, the junction kept 10 bases outside the gene matches. CDR3 amino acids: CATATSGSFDEQYF. The CDR3 DNA sequence: TGTGCCACCGCTACTAGCGGGAGTTTCGACGAGCAGTACTTC.

The CDR3 nucleotides read TGTGCCAGCAGCTTGGAGGGTTGGGAGACCCAGTACTTC. The encoded protein is CASSLEGWETQYF. The chain employs TRBV5-6 and TRBJ2-5; no clear D. This CDR3 contains 13 residues. Trimming took 0 bases from V and 5 from J, leaving 8 bases between them. In germline, CDR1 is SGHDT, CDR2 YYEEEE.